The clone carrying this TCR beta chain was detected ten times or more. Enrollees, about 18 to 89 years old, lived in about two dozen US areas. The data stem from a study of blood T cell repertoires in COVID-19. Study-level information: Collection of acute and convalescent COVID-19 samples took place in the United States, Italy and Spain.

This CDR3 is built from 12 residues. Trimming took 3 bases from V and 4 from J, leaving 9 bases between them. Germline assignment: CDR1 DFQATT and CDR2 SNEGSKA (reference sequence). The table came from immunoSEQ multiplex PCR; TCRdb's copy has only in-frame clones and leaves some out. The data contain roughly 200,000 clones, 89% of them singletons. Material: PBMCs or T cells enriched from blood (not recorded which). The TCR was taken from a woman aged 40 to 50 with acute COVID-19. The chain carries TRBV20-1 and TRBJ1-2; D perhaps matches TRBD1 (6 bases). The CDR3 region has the DNA TGCAGTGCTAGTCTGACAGGCTATGGCTACACCTTC. It codes for CSASLTGYGYTF.